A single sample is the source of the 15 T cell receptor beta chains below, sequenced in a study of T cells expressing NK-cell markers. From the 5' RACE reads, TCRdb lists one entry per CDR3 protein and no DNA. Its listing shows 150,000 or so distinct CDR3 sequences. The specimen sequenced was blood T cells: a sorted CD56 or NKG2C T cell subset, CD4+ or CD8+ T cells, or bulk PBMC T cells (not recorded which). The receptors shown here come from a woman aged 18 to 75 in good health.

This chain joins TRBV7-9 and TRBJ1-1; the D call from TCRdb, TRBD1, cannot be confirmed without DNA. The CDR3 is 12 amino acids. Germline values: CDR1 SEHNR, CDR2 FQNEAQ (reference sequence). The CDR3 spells CAILLGNTEAFF.

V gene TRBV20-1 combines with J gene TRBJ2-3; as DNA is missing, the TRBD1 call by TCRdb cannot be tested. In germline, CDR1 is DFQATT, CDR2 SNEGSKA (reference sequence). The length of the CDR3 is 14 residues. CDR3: CSASRTGVTDTQYF.

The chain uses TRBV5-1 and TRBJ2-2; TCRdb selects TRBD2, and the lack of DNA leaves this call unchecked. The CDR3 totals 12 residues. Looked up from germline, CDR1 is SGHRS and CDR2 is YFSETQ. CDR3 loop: CASTEGPGELFF.

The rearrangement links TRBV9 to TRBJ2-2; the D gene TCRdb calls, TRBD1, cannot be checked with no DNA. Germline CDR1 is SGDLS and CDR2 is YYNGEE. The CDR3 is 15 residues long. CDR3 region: CASSVGQGPTGELFF.

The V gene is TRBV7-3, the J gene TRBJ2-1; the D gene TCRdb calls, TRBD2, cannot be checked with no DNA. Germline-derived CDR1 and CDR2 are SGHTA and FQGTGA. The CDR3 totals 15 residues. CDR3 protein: CASSLGSSGRGEQFF.

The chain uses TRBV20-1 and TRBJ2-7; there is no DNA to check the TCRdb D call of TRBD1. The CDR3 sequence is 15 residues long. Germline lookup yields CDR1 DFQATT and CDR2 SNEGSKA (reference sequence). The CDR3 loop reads CSARATTGGADEQYF.

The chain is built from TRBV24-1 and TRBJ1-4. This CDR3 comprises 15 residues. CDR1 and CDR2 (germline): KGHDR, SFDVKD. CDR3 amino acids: CATNLPGWRYEKLFF.

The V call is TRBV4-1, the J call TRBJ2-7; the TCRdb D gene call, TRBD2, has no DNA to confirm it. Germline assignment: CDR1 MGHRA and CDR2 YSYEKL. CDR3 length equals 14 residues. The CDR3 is CASSRQSGGYEQYF.

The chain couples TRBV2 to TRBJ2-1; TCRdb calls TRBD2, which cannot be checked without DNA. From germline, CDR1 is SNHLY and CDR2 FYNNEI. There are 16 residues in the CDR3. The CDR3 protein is CASSGTSGGAANEQFF.

CDR3 loop: CASSESLLVRTKENTQYF. This chain uses TRBV2 with TRBJ2-3; lacking DNA, the TRBD2 call made by TCRdb goes unchecked. CDR1 and CDR2 (germline): SNHLY, FYNNEI. The length of the CDR3 is 18 residues.

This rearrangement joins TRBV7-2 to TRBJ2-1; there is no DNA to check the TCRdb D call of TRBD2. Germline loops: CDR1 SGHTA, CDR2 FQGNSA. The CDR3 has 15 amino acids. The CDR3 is CASSLISSGYNEQFF. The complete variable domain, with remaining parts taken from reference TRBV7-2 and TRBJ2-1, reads GAGVSQSPSNKVTEKGKDVELRCDPISGHTALYWYRQSLGQGLEFLIYFQGNSAPDKSGLPSDRFSAERTGGSVSTLTIQRTQQEDSAVYLCASSLISSGYNEQFFGPGTRLTVL.

The CDR3 protein is CASSLQRESPTDTQYF. The V and J genes are TRBV5-1 and TRBJ2-3; the D call of TRBD2 rests on TCRdb alone, since no DNA is present to check it. This CDR3 is built from 16 residues. Germline lookup yields CDR1 SGHRS and CDR2 YFSETQ.

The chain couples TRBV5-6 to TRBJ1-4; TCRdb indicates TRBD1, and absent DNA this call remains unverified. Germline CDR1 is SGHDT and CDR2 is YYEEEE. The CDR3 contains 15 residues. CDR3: CASSLVGTGNEKLFF.

CDR3 protein: CSARLAAGTQYF. This chain connects TRBV29-1 to TRBJ2-5; TCRdb designates TRBD2, a call that cannot be tested without DNA. Germline lookup yields CDR1 SQVTM and CDR2 ANQGSEA. The CDR3 is 12 amino acids.

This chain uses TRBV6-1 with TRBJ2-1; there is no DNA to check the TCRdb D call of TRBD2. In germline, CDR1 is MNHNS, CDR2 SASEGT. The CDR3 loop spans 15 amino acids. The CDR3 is CASRPARSTGNEQFF.